The next 13 T cell receptor beta chains were all read from a single sample in a study of beta chain features in type 1 diabetes. The investigators reverse transcribed all of the isolated RNA, so they sequenced expressed TCRB transcripts. TCRdb's table, derived via immunoSEQ multiplex PCR, lists solely in-frame clones and lacks some. The sample shows under 400,000 clones, around 20% of them seen only once. Input material: naive CD4+ T cells from blood. These receptors originate from a woman under 30 in good health.

The rearrangement uses TRBV9 and TRBJ1-4; 7 nucleotides match TRBD1. The CDR3 length is 15 residues. Per the germline V gene, CDR1 is SGDLS and CDR2 is YYNGEE. V gave up 2 bases and J gave up 8 bases; unmatched junction bases: 9. This CDR3 reads CASSVAGGLGEKLFF. The CDR3 DNA reads as TGTGCCAGCAGCGTCGCAGGGGGATTGGGAGAAAAACTGTTTTTT.

V and J are TRBV2 and TRBJ2-4; possible D gene TRBD1, 6 bases. Between the trimmed V and J ends, which lost 1 base and 9 bases, there was a span of 10 bases. Germline assignment: CDR1 SNHLY and CDR2 FYNNEI. This CDR3 spans 13 amino acids. The CDR3 DNA reads TGTGCCAGCAGTGAAGAGGGGGATGCCATTCAGTACTTC. Protein sequence: CASSEEGDAIQYF.

This chain links TRBV19 with TRBJ2-7; D perhaps matches TRBD2 (5 bases). V was trimmed by 6 bases and J by 0 bases, leaving 15 bases between them. CDR1 and CDR2 (germline): LNHDA, SQIVND (reference sequence). CDR3 size: 15 residues. The CDR3, as DNA: TGTGCCAGTAGGTGGAATGCGAGCGGCTCCTACGAGCAGTACTTC. This codes for CASRWNASGSYEQYF.

The sample holds a few counts of this clone. The genes are TRBV5-1 and TRBJ2-7, with a tentative D call TRBD1 (6 bases). Germline V lookup: CDR1 SGHRS, CDR2 YFSETQ. The CDR3 consists of 15 residues. V lost 6 bases to trimming and J lost 6 bases, with 22 bases between them. In nucleotides, the CDR3 is TGCGCCAGCACCCTACAGGGAAGCGGTCGCGGCGAGCAGTACTTC. Translated, it gives CASTLQGSGRGEQYF.

This clone was detected a few times. The chain links TRBV25-1 to TRBJ2-3, with TRBD2 matching 12 bases. CDR1 is MGHDK and CDR2 is SYGVNS in the germline V gene. The CDR3 consists of 14 residues. V dropped 8 bases and J dropped 5; count of bases not matched to a gene: 5. The DNA for the CDR3 is TGTGCCAGCGTGACTAGCGGGAGTGAAGATACGCAGTATTTT. Translating gives CASVTSGSEDTQYF.

In DNA, the CDR3 is TGTGCCACCAGCAGAGACCTTAACTATGGCTACACCTTC. Protein sequence: CATSRDLNYGYTF. The chain links TRBV15 to TRBJ1-2, with no clear D. V dropped 0 bases and J dropped 1 base, with 3 bases sitting between them. CDR1 is LNHNV and CDR2 is YYDKDF in the germline V gene (reference sequence). CDR3 length equals 13 residues. The full variable domain, in which reference TRBV15 and TRBJ1-2 provide the parts outside the CDR3, is DAMVIQNPRYQVTQFGKPVTLSCSQTLNHNVMYWYQQKSSQAPKLLFHYYDKDFNNEADTPDNFQSRRPNTSFCFLDIRSPGLGDTAMYLCATSRDLNYGYTFGSGTRLTVV.

This clone was detected a few times. The rearrangement joins TRBV4-1 to TRBJ2-1, with TRBD2 matching 7 bases. The CDR3 consists of 15 residues. The V and J ends lost 5 bases and 0 bases, in that order; junction bases with no gene match: 4. CDR1 and CDR2 (germline): MGHRA, YSYEKL. This chain's CDR3 is CASSEAGVSYNEQFF. For the CDR3, the DNA is TGCGCCAGCAGCGAGGCGGGGGTCTCCTACAATGAGCAGTTCTTC.

This clone was counted only a few times. This chain uses TRBV15 with TRBJ2-5, with a possible D match to TRBD1 (5 bases). Germline lookup yields CDR1 LNHNV and CDR2 YYDKDF (reference sequence). Trimming removed 0 bases from V and 13 bases from J, with 18 bases in between. The CDR3 spans 14 residues. This chain's CDR3 is CATSRDGRGSSRYF. CDR3 in DNA: TGTGCCACCAGCAGAGATGGTAGGGGTTCTTCCCGGTACTTC. The whole variable domain, filled in from reference TRBV15 and TRBJ2-5, reads DAMVIQNPRYQVTQFGKPVTLSCSQTLNHNVMYWYQQKSSQAPKLLFHYYDKDFNNEADTPDNFQSRRPNTSFCFLDIRSPGLGDTAMYLCATSRDGRGSSRYFGPGTRLLVL.

The J gene is TRBJ2-1, the V gene TRBV5-1, with 8 bases lining up with TRBD2. V lost 2 bases and J lost 4; bases outside the gene matches: 5. Germline-derived CDR1 and CDR2 are SGHRS and YFSETQ. This CDR3 comprises 15 residues. DNA for the CDR3: TGCGCCAGCAGCTTCTACAGCGGGGGATACAATGAGCAGTTCTTC. It is translated as CASSFYSGGYNEQFF. The full variable domain, with the rest looked up from reference TRBV5-1 and TRBJ2-1, is KAGVTQTPRYLIKTRGQQVTLSCSPISGHRSVSWYQQTPGQGLQFLFEYFSETQRNKGNFPGRFSGRQFSNSRSEMNVSTLELGDSALYLCASSFYSGGYNEQFFGPGTRLTVL.

This clone was counted only a few times. This chain links TRBV18 with TRBJ1-1, with 8 positions matching TRBD1. V gave up 6 bases and J gave up 0 bases; unmatched junction bases: 12. This CDR3 is built from 17 residues. Germline V gives CDR1 KGHSH, CDR2 LQKENI. The CDR3 DNA follows: TGTGCCAGCTCGGCCGCTGTGACAGGGGTCTTGAACACTGAAGCTTTCTTT. It specifies CASSAAVTGVLNTEAFF.

The CDR3: CASSVQVHSYEQYF. CDR3 DNA sequence: TGTGCCAGCAGCGTACAGGTTCACTCCTACGAGCAGTACTTC. The gene calls are TRBV9 and TRBJ2-7; D gene uncertain. V shed 1 base and J shed 0 bases, with 8 bases lying between them. Germline lookup yields CDR1 SGDLS and CDR2 YYNGEE. The CDR3 totals 14 residues. Full variable domain (remainder filled in from reference TRBV9 and TRBJ2-7): DSGVTQTPKHLITATGQRVTLRCSPRSGDLSVYWYQQSLDQGLQFLIQYYNGEERAKGNILERFSAQQFPDLHSELNLSSLELGDSALYFCASSVQVHSYEQYFGPGTRLTVT.

The J gene is TRBJ2-5, the V gene TRBV7-9, with 10 positions matching TRBD2. The CDR3 loop spans 14 amino acids. Germline V gene sequence: CDR1 SEHNR, CDR2 FQNEAQ (reference sequence). The ends lost 5 bases at V and 2 bases at J; junction bases unmatched: 2. For the CDR3, the DNA is TGTGCCAGCAGCCTACTAGCGGGACAAGAGACCCAGTACTTC. Its translation: CASSLLAGQETQYF.

Remarks on this clone: Other DNA sequences in the sample encode the same CDR3. The rearrangement joins TRBV7-2 to TRBJ2-5, with 7 bases aligning to TRBD1. The CDR3 covers 14 residues. Germline V gene lookup returns CDR1 SGHTA and CDR2 FQGNSA. The junction had 2 bases not matched to a gene; V was cut back by 3 bases and J by 1 base. The CDR3 coding sequence is TGTGCCAGCAGCTTGGGGACAGTCCAAGAGACCCAGTACTTC. This sequence encodes CASSLGTVQETQYF.